This T cell receptor beta chain stems from a study of blood T cell repertoires in COVID-19. As for the study in general: Collection of acute and convalescent COVID-19 samples took place in the United States, Italy and Spain. Nucleic acid was either cDNA or gDNA, and it came from T cells, B-cell-depleted T cells, or PBMCs.

V gave up 5 bases and J gave up 5 bases; unmatched junction bases: 22. Germline V gene sequence: CDR1 SGHAT, CDR2 FQNNGV. The length of the CDR3 is 19 residues. In the source study's methods: Nucleated cell counts were estimated from reference gene primer amplification. Some clones are missing from TCRdb's copy, which holds only in-frame ones; the method was immunoSEQ multiplex PCR. V and J calls and clone size are as listed in that table; D and trimming were resolved from the DNA. The repertoire holds about 220,000 clones, with about 79% as singletons. The sample taken for sequencing was peripheral blood. The chain joins TRBV11-2 to TRBJ2-3, with 7 bases identical to TRBD2. The receptor was isolated from a man between 40 and 49 years old who had recovered from COVID-19. DNA of the CDR3: TGTGCCAGCAGCCCCCCACGACTTCCGCATAGCGGGTTACGAGATACGCAGTATTTT. It codes for CASSPPRLPHSGLRDTQYF.